This passage covers 9 T cell receptor beta chains from one sample sequenced in a study of T-cell reconstitution after alpha-beta-depleted transplantation in children. This sample's TCRbeta library carried unique molecular identifier barcodes. Each CDR3 protein is one row after TCRdb ran MiXCR on the PCR reads. The table includes over 150,000 distinct CDR3 sequences, 14% to 15% detected once. The sequenced sample was PBMCs from the stem cell graft donor, obtained from the stem cell graft. These receptors were collected from a human donor who donated a stem cell graft to a child with acute lymphoblastic leukemia.

This clonotype has only one observation. Just one base apart from a much larger clone, this may be a read error. V usage is TRBV10-3 and J usage is TRBJ1-4, with a possible D match to TRBD1 (5 bases). Germline CDR1 and CDR2: ENHRY and SYGVKD. The CDR3 spans 18 residues. Deletions cut 6 bases from V and 7 bases from J, with 27 bases between. The DNA for the CDR3 is TGTGCCATCAGGGGCCCGGGCAGGGATTGGGGCTCGGGTGAAAAACTGTTTTTT. Protein: CAIRGPGRDWGSGEKLFF.

The V gene is TRBV29-1, the J gene TRBJ2-7; 8 bases line up with TRBD1. Per the germline V gene, CDR1 is SQVTM and CDR2 is ANQGSEA. Trimming cost V 7 bases and J 5 bases; bases outside gene matches: 13. The CDR3 is 14 amino acids. The DNA of the CDR3 is TGCAGCGCCGGCTGGGCGGCAGGGGGCAACGAGCAGTACTTC. The encoded protein is CSAGWAAGGNEQYF.

This clonotype appeared many times. The J gene is TRBJ1-1, the V gene TRBV29-1; TRBD1 might be the D (6 bases). V was pared by 4 bases and J by 4 bases, with 10 bases between. The CDR3 runs to 12 residues. CDR1 and CDR2 (germline): SQVTM, ANQGSEA. The CDR3 DNA follows: TGCAGCGTTGTGGGGGCCGGCACTGAAGCTTTCTTT. Translating gives CSVVGAGTEAFF.

V and J are TRBV20-1 and TRBJ2-1; possibly TRBD1 for D (5 bases). Looked up from germline, CDR1 is DFQATT and CDR2 is SNEGSKA (reference sequence). V was clipped by 2 bases and J by 5 bases, with 19 bases between them. The CDR3 spans 16 residues. CDR3 sequence: CSARPPQAETDNEQFF. CDR3 sequence (DNA): TGCAGTGCTAGACCCCCACAGGCAGAAACAGACAATGAGCAGTTCTTC.

In its sample, this clonotype was seen many times. The chain carries TRBV5-1 and TRBJ2-1; D tentatively reads TRBD1 or TRBD2 (5 bases each). Trimming took 6 bases from V and 9 from J, leaving 16 bases between them. CDR3 size: 13 residues. The germline V gene has CDR1 SGHRS and CDR2 YFSETQ. The CDR3 DNA is TGCGCCAGCACCCACGACAGTGCGGGTGAGCAGTTCTTC. Translation gives CASTHDSAGEQFF.

This clonotype was observed many times. V is TRBV12-3 or TRBV12-4 and J is TRBJ1-1, with D possibly being TRBD1 (6 bases). CDR3 length: 15 residues. Trimming cost V 3 bases and J 7 bases, with 18 bases left between them. DNA for the CDR3: TGTGCCAGCAGTTTTATCGCAGGGGCTCATCTTGAAGCTTTCTTT. This translates into CASSFIAGAHLEAFF.

V is TRBV12-3 or TRBV12-4 and J is TRBJ1-2; D remains ambiguous. The length of the CDR3 is 11 residues. V lost 3 bases to trimming and J lost 4 bases, with 3 bases between them. CDR3 in amino acids: CASSFLYGYTF. The CDR3, as DNA: TGTGCCAGCAGTTTTCTCTATGGCTACACCTTC.

This clonotype was seen repeatedly, ten times or more. The J gene is TRBJ2-3, the V gene TRBV24-1; TRBD2 is a possible D gene (6 bases). The germline CDR1 and CDR2 sequences are KGHDR and SFDVKD. V lost 2 bases, J lost 2 bases, and 13 bases lay in between. The CDR3 is 16 residues long. CDR3 region: CATSDWRGQATDTQYF. CDR3 sequence (DNA): TGTGCCACCAGTGATTGGAGGGGCCAGGCCACAGATACGCAGTATTTT.

This clonotype was counted many times. V usage is TRBV21-1 and J usage is TRBJ1-2; no DNA check was done on the table's D call, TRBD1. TRBV21-1 constitutes a pseudogene. This CDR3 comprises 16 residues. This CDR3 reads CASSAGRDTANYGYTF. The CDR3 DNA reads as TGTGCCAGCAGCGCAGGACGGGACACCGCTAACTATGGCTACACCTTC.